The entry that follows covers one TCR beta chain sequence. The record originates from a study of shared clonotypes between healthy human individuals. About the research overall: For every donor, three CD4 naive, three CD4 memory, two CD8 naive and one CD8 memory plates were used.

The test was conducted at deep level. The data were produced by immunoSEQ multiplex PCR, yet TCRdb's version contains in-frame clones alone and is incomplete. The table includes hundreds of thousands of clones, roughly 96% detected once. Naive CD8 cells lacked CD45RO and underwent positive selection for CCR7, leaving out terminally differentiated effector memory CD45RA+ cells. This CDR3 contains 14 residues. Per the germline V gene, CDR1 is SNHLY and CDR2 is FYNNEI. Trimming at V came to 2 bases and at J to 3 bases, leaving 4 bases not matched to a gene. The chain combines TRBV2 with TRBJ2-7; 7 bases map to TRBD2. The clonotype comes from a woman in her thirties in good health. Sequencing was performed on naive CD8+ T cells sorted from blood. CDR3: CASSELAGLYEQYF. In DNA, the CDR3 is TGTGCCAGCAGTGAATTAGCGGGCCTCTACGAGCAGTACTTC.